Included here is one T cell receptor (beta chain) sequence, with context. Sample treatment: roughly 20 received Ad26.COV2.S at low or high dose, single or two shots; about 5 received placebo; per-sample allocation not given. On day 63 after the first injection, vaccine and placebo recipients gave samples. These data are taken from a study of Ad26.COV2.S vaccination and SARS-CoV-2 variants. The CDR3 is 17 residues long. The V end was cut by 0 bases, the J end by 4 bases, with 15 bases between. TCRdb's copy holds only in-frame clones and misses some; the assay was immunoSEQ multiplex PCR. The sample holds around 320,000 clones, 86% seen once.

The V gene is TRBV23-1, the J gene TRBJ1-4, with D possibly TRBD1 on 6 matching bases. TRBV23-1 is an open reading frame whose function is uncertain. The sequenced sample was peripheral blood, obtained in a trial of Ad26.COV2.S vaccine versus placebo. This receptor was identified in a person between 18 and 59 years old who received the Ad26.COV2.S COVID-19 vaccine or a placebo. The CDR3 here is CASSQSLLQGFNEKLFF. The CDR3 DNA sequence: TGCGCCAGCAGTCAATCGCTCCTACAGGGTTTTAATGAAAAACTGTTTTTT.